This T cell receptor beta chain comes out of a study of cytomegalovirus exposure and HLA in healthy donors. Study context: Out of roughly 170 million T cells, an earlier analysis found more than 95 million unique TCR beta sequences in total.

The germline gives CDR1 PRHDT, CDR2 FYEKMQ (reference sequence). V trimming: 5 bases; J trimming: 1 base; junction bases outside the gene matches: 9. The CDR3 has 17 amino acids. This PCR relied on a set of 60 Vbeta primers and 13 Jbeta primers. Sequencing was performed with immunoSEQ multiplex PCR; in TCRdb, only in-frame clones are kept and a portion is missing. The sample has around 96,000 clones, around 80% seen once. This clone was seen just once. As yet, its antigen is unknown. Broader study findings: Owing to their indistinguishability, certain V segments, notably TRBV6-2 and TRBV6-3, were excluded.

The donors were healthy bone marrow donors. This clonotype was obtained from a man between 18 and 35 years old in good health and CMV-seronegative. Sequencing was done on a sample of PBMCs. V is TRBV13 and J is TRBJ1-1; the match to TRBD1 covers 11 bases. CDR3 sequence (DNA): TGTGCCAGCAGCAACCCCGGGACAGGGGGAGAGAACACTGAAGCTTTCTTT. Translation: CASSNPGTGGENTEAFF.